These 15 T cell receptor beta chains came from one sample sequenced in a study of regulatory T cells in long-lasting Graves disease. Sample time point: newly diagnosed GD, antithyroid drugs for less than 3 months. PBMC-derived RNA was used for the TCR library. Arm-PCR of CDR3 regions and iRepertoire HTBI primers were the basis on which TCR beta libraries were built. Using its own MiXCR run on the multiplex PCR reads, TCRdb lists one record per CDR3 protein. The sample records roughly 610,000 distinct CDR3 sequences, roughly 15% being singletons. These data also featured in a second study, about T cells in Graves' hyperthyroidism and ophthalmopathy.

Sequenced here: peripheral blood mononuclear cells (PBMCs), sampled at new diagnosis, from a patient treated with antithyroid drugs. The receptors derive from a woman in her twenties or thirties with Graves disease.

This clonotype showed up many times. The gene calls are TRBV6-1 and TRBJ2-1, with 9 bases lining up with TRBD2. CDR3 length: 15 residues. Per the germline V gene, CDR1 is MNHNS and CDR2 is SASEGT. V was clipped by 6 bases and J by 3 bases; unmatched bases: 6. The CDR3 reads CASRGGTSHYNEQFF. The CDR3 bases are TGTGCCAGCAGGGGGGGGACTAGCCACTACAATGAGCAGTTCTTC.

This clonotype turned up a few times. The CDR3 region has the DNA TGTGCCACCAGCAGAGGGACTAGCGGGAGGAGGGAGCAGTTCTTC. As protein: CATSRGTSGRREQFF. The chain uses TRBV15 and TRBJ2-1; 14 positions match TRBD2. With 1 base clipped from V and 10 bases from J, the junction kept 3 bases outside the gene matches. From germline, CDR1 is LNHNV and CDR2 YYDKDF (reference sequence). CDR3 size: 15 residues.

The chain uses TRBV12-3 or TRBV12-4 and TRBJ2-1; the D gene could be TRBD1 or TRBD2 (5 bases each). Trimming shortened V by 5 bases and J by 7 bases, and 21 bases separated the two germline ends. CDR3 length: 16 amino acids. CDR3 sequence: CASSPLTEIRLNEQFF. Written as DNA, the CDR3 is TGTGCCAGCAGTCCGTTGACAGAAATACGACTAAATGAGCAGTTCTTC.

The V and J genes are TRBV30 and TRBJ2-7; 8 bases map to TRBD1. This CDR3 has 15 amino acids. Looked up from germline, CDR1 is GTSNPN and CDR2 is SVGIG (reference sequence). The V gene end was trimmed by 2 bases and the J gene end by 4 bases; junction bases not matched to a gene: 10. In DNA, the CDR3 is TGTGCCTGGAGTCTACCCCGGACAGGGATTTACGAGCAGTACTTC. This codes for CAWSLPRTGIYEQYF.

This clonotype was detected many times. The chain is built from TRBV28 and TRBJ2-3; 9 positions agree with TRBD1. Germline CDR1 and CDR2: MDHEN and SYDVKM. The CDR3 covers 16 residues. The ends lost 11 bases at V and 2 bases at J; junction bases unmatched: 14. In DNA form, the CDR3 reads TGTGCCTCACGGGCGGGGGACAGGGTCTTCACAGATACGCAGTATTTT. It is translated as CASRAGDRVFTDTQYF.

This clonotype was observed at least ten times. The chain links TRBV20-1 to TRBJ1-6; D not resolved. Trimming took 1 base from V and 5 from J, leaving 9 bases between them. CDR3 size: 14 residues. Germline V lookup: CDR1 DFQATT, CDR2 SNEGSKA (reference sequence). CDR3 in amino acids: CSARVWGDNSPLHF. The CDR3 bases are TGCAGTGCTAGAGTATGGGGTGATAATTCACCCCTCCACTTT.

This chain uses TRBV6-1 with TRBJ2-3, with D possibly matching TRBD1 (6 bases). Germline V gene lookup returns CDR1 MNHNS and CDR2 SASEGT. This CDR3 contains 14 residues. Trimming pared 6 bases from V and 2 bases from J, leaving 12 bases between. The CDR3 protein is CASRVQGTTDTQYF. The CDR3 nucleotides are TGTGCCAGCAGGGTACAGGGAACCACAGATACGCAGTATTTT.

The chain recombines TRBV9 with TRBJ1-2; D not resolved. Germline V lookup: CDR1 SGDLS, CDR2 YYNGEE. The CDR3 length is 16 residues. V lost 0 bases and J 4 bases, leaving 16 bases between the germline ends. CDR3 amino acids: CASSVGPDAGSYGYTF. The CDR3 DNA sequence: TGTGCCAGCAGCGTAGGCCCGGACGCGGGGAGCTATGGCTACACCTTC.

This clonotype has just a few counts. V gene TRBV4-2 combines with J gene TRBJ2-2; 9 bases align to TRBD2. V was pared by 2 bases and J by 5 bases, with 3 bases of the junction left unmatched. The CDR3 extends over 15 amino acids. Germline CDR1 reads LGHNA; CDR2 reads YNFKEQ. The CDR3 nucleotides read TGTGCCAGCAGCCAATTTGGACTAGCGACCGGGGAGCTGTTTTTT. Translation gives CASSQFGLATGELFF.

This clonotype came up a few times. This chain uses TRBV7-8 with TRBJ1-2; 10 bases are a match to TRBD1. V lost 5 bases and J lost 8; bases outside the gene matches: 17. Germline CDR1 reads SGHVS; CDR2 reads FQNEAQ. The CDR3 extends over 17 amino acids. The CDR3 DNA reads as TGTGCCAGCAGCCCTCCAACCGGGACAGGGGCCGAGAGGGGCTACACCTTC. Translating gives CASSPPTGTGAERGYTF.

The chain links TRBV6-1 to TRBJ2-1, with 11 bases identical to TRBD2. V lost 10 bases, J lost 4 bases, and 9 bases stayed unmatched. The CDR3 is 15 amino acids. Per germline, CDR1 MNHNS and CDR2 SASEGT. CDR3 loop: CATHRLAGGYNEQFF. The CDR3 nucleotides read TGTGCCACCCATCGTCTAGCGGGAGGTTACAATGAGCAGTTCTTC.

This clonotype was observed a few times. CDR3 protein: CASSHLEPYEQYF. The CDR3 DNA reads as TGTGCCAGCAGCCACCTCGAACCCTACGAGCAGTACTTC. The V call is TRBV7-3, the J call TRBJ2-7; D remains ambiguous. The CDR3 is made up of 13 amino acids. Germline V gene sequence: CDR1 SGHTA, CDR2 FQGTGA. V gave up 5 bases and J gave up 2 bases, with 10 bases separating them. The full variable domain, completed using reference TRBV7-3 and TRBJ2-7, is GAGVSQTPSNKVTEKGKYVELRCDPISGHTALYWYRQSLGQGPEFLIYFQGTGAADDSGLPNDRFFAVRPEGSVSTLKIQRTERGDSAVYLCASSHLEPYEQYFGPGTRLTVT.

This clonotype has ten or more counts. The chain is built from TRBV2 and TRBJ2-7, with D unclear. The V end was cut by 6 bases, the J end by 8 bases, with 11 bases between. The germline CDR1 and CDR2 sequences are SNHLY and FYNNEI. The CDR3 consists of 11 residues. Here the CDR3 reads CASRGSAKQYF. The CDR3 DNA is TGTGCCAGCAGAGGATCGGCCAAGCAGTACTTC.

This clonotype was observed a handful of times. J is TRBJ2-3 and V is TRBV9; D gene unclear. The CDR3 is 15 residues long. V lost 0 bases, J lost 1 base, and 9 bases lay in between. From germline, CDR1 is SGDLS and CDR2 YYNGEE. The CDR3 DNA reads TGTGCCAGCAGCGTAGCGAGGACGGGCACAGATACGCAGTATTTT. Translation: CASSVARTGTDTQYF.

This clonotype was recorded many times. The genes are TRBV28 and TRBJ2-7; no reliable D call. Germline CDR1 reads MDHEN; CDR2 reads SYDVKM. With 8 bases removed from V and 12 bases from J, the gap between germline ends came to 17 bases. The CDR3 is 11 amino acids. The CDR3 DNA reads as TGTGCCAGCGGCTACGATAGGTTCATGTACTTC. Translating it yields CASGYDRFMYF.